The rows below give T cell receptor beta chains drawn from one sample of a study of control samples from healthy donors and cancer patients. TCRdb keeps only in-frame clones here, not all; method: immunoSEQ multiplex PCR. The data hold over 150,000 clones, with 95% to 96% observed a single time. The material sequenced was blood. Receptor source: a woman in her 30s in good health. CDR3s include the opening cysteine and the closing phenylalanine or tryptophan. D genes are given only for firm matches.

>TRBJ2-1|TRBD2|TRBV9
TGTGCCAGCAGCACGTTGGGACTAGCGGGGAACAATGAGCAGTTCTTC
CASSTLGLAGNNEQFF
>TRBJ2-3|TRBD2|TRBV5-1
TGCGCCAGCAGCTTACCTCGGACTAGCGGGGGGGCCGTAGATACGCAGTATTTT
CASSLPRTSGGAVDTQYF
>TRBJ1-6|-|TRBV18
TGTGCCAGCTCATTTGACAGGAATTCACCCCTCCACTTT
CASSFDRNSPLHF
>TRBJ2-7|-|TRBV7-3
TGTGCCAGCAGCTTAATGGCCCGAGTAGGGTACGACGAGCAGTACTTC
CASSLMARVGYDEQYF
>TRBJ1-6|-|TRBV6-1
TGTGCCAGCAGTGAAGCGCTCCCACTGGGTCGGCGGTTGTATTCACCCCTCCACTTT
CASSEALPLGRRLYSPLHF
>TRBJ2-7|-|TRBV7-9
TGTGCCAGCAGCTTCCAGCCCTACGAGCAGTACTTC
CASSFQPYEQYF
>TRBJ2-7|TRBD1|TRBV28
TGTGCCAGCAGTCCCCGGACAGGGGGCAAGTACGAGCAGTACTTC
CASSPRTGGKYEQYF
>TRBJ1-2|-|TRBV5-6
TGTGCCAGCAGCTTGGTTGCGGGGGCTGGTGGCTACACCTTC
CASSLVAGAGGYTF
>TRBJ2-1|TRBD1|TRBV11-3
TGTGCCAGCAGCGTAGGGCACTTACAGGGGGCTGGATACAATGAGCAGTTCTTC
CASSVGHLQGAGYNEQFF
>TRBJ1-1|TRBD1|TRBV5-1
TGCGCCAGCAGCTTGTTAAGGACAGGGAACACTGAAGCTTTCTTT
CASSLLRTGNTEAFF
>TRBJ1-1|-|TRBV16
TGTGCCAGCAGCCACAACAGGGCTCCCAACACTGAAGCTTTCTTT
CASSHNRAPNTEAFF
>TRBJ2-1|-|TRBV9
TGTGCCAGCAGCGTAGCGGGCACCTACAATGAGCAGTTCTTC
CASSVAGTYNEQFF
>TRBJ2-5|TRBD1|TRBV6-6
TGTGCCAGCAAGGGACAGGGTGGGGAGACCCAGTACTTC
CASKGQGGETQYF